The 2 T cell receptor beta chains reported below all come from one sample, sequenced in a study of cytomegalovirus exposure and HLA in healthy donors. PCR involved 60 Vbeta and 13 Jbeta primers. The method was immunoSEQ multiplex PCR; TCRdb's version includes in-frame clones alone and lacks a portion of them. The data show 90,000 to 130,000 clones, with roughly 74% seen just once and nearly 0.9% held by the top ten. The source material was PBMCs. Every receptor here comes from a woman in her 30s in good health and CMV-seronegative.

As DNA, the CDR3 is TGTGCCAGCAGTGAATCGGAGTTAGTGGAGACCCAGTACTTC. It specifies CASSESELVETQYF. The chain recombines TRBV6-1 with TRBJ2-5; D remains unclear. Trimming removed 2 bases from V and 5 bases from J, with 12 bases in between. CDR3 length: 14 residues. The germline gives CDR1 MNHNS, CDR2 SASEGT.

There are a few counts of this clone. The chain's CDR3 is CASIPAESYNSPLHF. As DNA, the CDR3 is TGTGCCAGCATACCTGCGGAGTCCTATAATTCACCCCTCCACTTT. The chain is built from TRBV28 and TRBJ1-6, with unresolved D. The V end lost 7 bases, the J end lost 1 base, and 11 bases lay between the germline ends. Germline CDR1 MDHEN, CDR2 SYDVKM. The CDR3 loop spans 15 amino acids.